Below, one T cell receptor (beta chain) is given with its context. Trimming stripped 3 bases from V and 6 bases from J, with 11 bases between. CDR3 size: 14 residues. Germline assignment: CDR1 MGHDK and CDR2 SYGVNS. This entry comes from a study of control samples from healthy donors and cancer patients. Sequencing was performed with immunoSEQ multiplex PCR; in TCRdb, only in-frame clones are kept and a portion is missing. The sample carries approximately 170,000 clones, around nine tenths recorded once. The chain has TRBV25-1 and TRBJ1-4, with D hard to call. This sequence originates from a woman in her 30s in good health. What was sequenced was blood. In DNA, the CDR3 is TGTGCCAGCAGTGATATCCGGGCCCATGAAAAACTGTTTTTT. Encoded protein: CASSDIRAHEKLFF.